The entry that follows covers one TCR beta chain sequence. Its antigen is not identified. An Oncomine TCR Beta short-read assay was used to sequence the DNA from cultured CD4+ T cells. Scientists extracted genomic DNA from CD4+ T cells grown in culture. TCRdb redid the calling of the PCR reads with MiXCR, one entry per CDR3 protein. The sample contains roughly 10,000 distinct CDR3 sequences, approximately 30% of which appear only once. Stated treatment: roughly ten-day PBMC culture with coronavirus spike peptide pools or control peptides (ViraFEST assay). Unexposed donor CD4+ T cells predated the COVID-19 pandemic, collected 2011-2018. The CDR3 contains 13 residues. V dropped 5 bases and J dropped 6 bases, with 11 bases sitting between them. The germline CDR1 and CDR2 sequences are MNHEY and SMNVEV (reference sequence). This specimen belongs to a study of vaccination and CD4 T cells after COVID-19. In the study overall: Stimulation of cells relied on overlapping spike peptides derived from SARS-CoV-2, HCoV-NL63, HCoV-OC43 and HCoV-229E. For control cultures, the treatment was a CEFX pool, an HIV-1 Nef pool, or no peptide.

The J gene is TRBJ2-1, the V gene TRBV27; the D is unclear. Sequencing used CD4+ T cells from blood, cultured in vitro. The sequence was obtained from a human donor in good health. The CDR3 region has the DNA TGTGCCAGCAGTCCTAGTCAAGTCAATGAGCAGTTCTTC. Amino acids: CASSPSQVNEQFF.